The present T cell receptor beta chain was sequenced within a study of T-cell reconstitution after alpha-beta-depleted transplantation in children. V was shortened by 2 bases and J by 6 bases, with 5 bases between the two germline ends. Germline V gene sequence: CDR1 MNHEY, CDR2 SVGEGT. The CDR3 is made up of 12 amino acids. A library of TCRbeta sequences, prepared with unique molecular identifiers, was generated. Using its own MiXCR run on the PCR reads, TCRdb lists one record per CDR3 protein. The data show about 230,000 distinct CDR3 sequences, approximately 12% seen once. This clonotype has a count of ten or more.

The sequence was obtained from a human donor who donated a stem cell graft to a child with acute lymphoblastic leukemia. This sequence joins TRBV6-2 or TRBV6-3 and TRBJ2-1; D not resolved. The specimen comprised PBMCs from the stem cell graft donor, sampled from the stem cell graft. The CDR3 here is CASSYLSNEQFF. CDR3 nucleotide sequence: TGTGCCAGCAGTTACCTCAGCAATGAGCAGTTCTTC.